Presented here are 12 T cell receptor beta chains from one specimen sequenced in a study of PD-1 blockade in classical Hodgkin lymphoma. In every patient, relapse followed autologous stem cell transplantation, while exposure to brentuximab vedotin differed. Clones were sequenced by immunoSEQ multiplex PCR, and TCRdb holds only the in-frame ones, with some missing. Of fewer than 20,000 clones in the sample, 80% to 90% are singletons; the top ten hold 13%. The material was peripheral blood mononuclear cells (PBMCs), obtained before the second cycle of nivolumab. These receptors came from a human donor with classical Hodgkin lymphoma.

The V call is TRBV5-1, the J call TRBJ1-3, with D perhaps TRBD1 (5 bases). V was pared by 0 bases and J by 4 bases, with 14 bases between. The CDR3 is 16 residues long. Germline V gene data show CDR1 as SGHRS and CDR2 as YFSETQ. The CDR3 reads CASSLGQQAAGNTIYF. The CDR3 DNA reads as TGCGCCAGCAGCTTGGGACAACAGGCGGCCGGAAACACCATATATTTT.

In nucleotides, the CDR3 is TGTGCCAGCAGCTTGCGGGGGATCCAAGAGACCCAGTACTTC. Its protein is CASSLRGIQETQYF. The V call is TRBV7-9, the J call TRBJ2-5; 7 positions agree with TRBD2. The CDR3 sequence is 14 residues long. After removal of 3 bases from V and 1 base from J, the junction contained 2 bases not matched to a gene. Germline V CDR1 and CDR2: SEHNR, FQNEAQ (reference sequence).

V and J are TRBV6-6 and TRBJ1-2; D ambiguous. The CDR3 contains 13 residues. Trimming stripped 7 bases from V and 4 bases from J, with 13 bases between. Germline V gene lookup returns CDR1 MNHNY and CDR2 SVGAGI (reference sequence). In nucleotides, the CDR3 is TGTGCCAGCAAGAACCGGGCAGCCTATGGCTACACCTTC. Its translation: CASKNRAAYGYTF.

This chain connects TRBV19 to TRBJ1-2; a possible D gene is TRBD1 (6 bases). Trimming shortened V by 10 bases and J by 4 bases, and 19 bases separated the two germline ends. This CDR3 spans 14 amino acids. CDR1 is LNHDA and CDR2 is SQIVND in the germline V gene (reference sequence). DNA for the CDR3: TGTGCCACCCAGGGGCAGGGACGAACCTATGGCTACACCTTC. Its translation is CATQGQGRTYGYTF.

V is TRBV9 and J is TRBJ1-2, with D uncertain. The V end was cut by 0 bases, the J end by 4 bases, with 10 bases between. The CDR3 totals 14 residues. Germline V gene lookup returns CDR1 SGDLS and CDR2 YYNGEE. CDR3 region: CASSVGSQSYGYTF. The CDR3 DNA reads as TGTGCCAGCAGCGTAGGGAGTCAGAGCTATGGCTACACCTTC.

The V gene is TRBV5-1, the J gene TRBJ2-7, with 8 bases aligning to TRBD2. CDR1 is SGHRS and CDR2 is YFSETQ in the germline V gene. This CDR3 is 15 amino acids long. J was trimmed by 6 bases and V by 2 bases; bases with no gene match: 10. The CDR3 region is CASSFQLAEKGEQYF. The CDR3 coding sequence is TGCGCCAGCAGCTTCCAACTAGCGGAGAAGGGCGAGCAGTACTTC.

This chain joins TRBV27 and TRBJ1-1, with D unresolved. Germline CDR1 reads MNHEY; CDR2 reads SMNVEV (reference sequence). V was trimmed by 6 bases and J by 0 bases, leaving 11 bases between them. The CDR3 extends over 14 amino acids. The CDR3, as DNA: TGTGCCAGCAGGCTAACGGCTTTGAACACTGAAGCTTTCTTT. Its protein is CASRLTALNTEAFF.

This chain connects TRBV5-1 to TRBJ2-5, with a tentative D call TRBD1 (6 bases). The V and J ends lost 4 bases and 2 bases respectively, with 15 bases between them. Per the germline V gene, CDR1 is SGHRS and CDR2 is YFSETQ. The CDR3 runs to 15 residues. The DNA of the CDR3 is TGCGCCAGCAGCCTGATTGGACAGCCTCAAGAGACCCAGTACTTC. Translated, it gives CASSLIGQPQETQYF.

The chain joins TRBV5-1 to TRBJ1-2; 11 bases are a match to TRBD1. V shed 4 bases, J shed 8 bases, and the junction held 10 bases outside the gene matches. CDR3 size: 15 residues. Per germline, CDR1 SGHRS and CDR2 YFSETQ. The CDR3 protein is CASSLRGQGARGYTF. In nucleotides, the CDR3 is TGCGCCAGCAGCCTGCGCGGACAGGGGGCGCGGGGCTACACCTTC. Supplemented by reference TRBV5-1 and TRBJ1-2, the full variable domain reads KAGVTQTPRYLIKTRGQQVTLSCSPISGHRSVSWYQQTPGQGLQFLFEYFSETQRNKGNFPGRFSGRQFSNSRSEMNVSTLELGDSALYLCASSLRGQGARGYTFGSGTRLTVV.

The rearrangement joins TRBV6-5 to TRBJ1-2, with unresolved D. With 2 bases removed from V and 8 bases from J, the gap between germline ends came to 12 bases. The germline CDR1 and CDR2 sequences are MNHEY and SVGAGI. The CDR3 totals 13 residues. CDR3 in amino acids: CASSYVGKGGYTF. Written as DNA, the CDR3 is TGTGCCAGCAGTTACGTAGGAAAGGGAGGCTACACCTTC.

J is TRBJ1-2 and V is TRBV7-3, with 7 bases matching TRBD1. The V and J ends lost 6 bases and 8 bases, in that order; junction bases with no gene match: 12. Looked up from germline, CDR1 is SGHTA and CDR2 is FQGTGA. This CDR3 is built from 14 residues. The CDR3 DNA reads TGTGCCAGCAGTACTGACAGGGACGGTGACGGCTACACCTTC. Amino acids: CASSTDRDGDGYTF.

The gene calls are TRBV7-9 and TRBJ2-3; D possibly corresponds to TRBD2 (7 bases). Germline CDR1 and CDR2: SEHNR and FQNEAQ (reference sequence). The V end lost 1 base, the J end lost 5 bases, and 10 bases lay between the germline ends. The CDR3 sequence is 14 residues long. CDR3 sequence reads: CASSLDGGQDTQYF. CDR3 nucleotide sequence: TGTGCCAGCAGCTTAGACGGGGGGCAAGATACGCAGTATTTT.